This TCR beta chain was sequenced during a study of blood T cell repertoires in COVID-19 (dated by TCRdb to about 2020). Turning to the overall study: Samples covering the acute and convalescent phases of COVID-19 were provided by collaborators in the United States, Italy and Spain. A freely available public database, intended as a resource for researchers studying the immune response to SARS-CoV-2, is where the repertoires were released. Where available, HLA class I and class II types were obtained from metadata supplied by the sample provider rather than from assay-based typing. Samples came from the ongoing ImmuneRACE study (first 160 participants) plus 1,254 subjects from 6 global collaborators. The prospective study material was composed of cDNA or gDNA derived from T cells, B-cell-depleted T cells, or PBMCs. The sample metadata nearly always contained a de-identified subject ID, COVID-19 status, age in years and sex. The dataset comprised deeply sampled blood TCRbeta repertoires from subjects exposed to, actively infected with, or recovered from COVID-19. The full study reports these points: Clinical and demographic metadata were provided uncurated, with the amount varying by source and participant.

Notes on this clone: The antigen this receptor binds is unknown. It has no much larger one-base neighbor in the sample; base qualities were not kept.

The collaborating institutions used their own protocols to collect whole blood in K2EDTA tubes. For TCRbeta analysis, collaborator samples were shipped as frozen whole blood, as isolated PBMCs, or as DNA extracted from either sample type. TCRbeta CDR3 regions were amplified from genomic DNA using the immunoSEQ Assay, a bias-controlled multiplex PCR. The published analysis was carried out like this. Nucleated cell counts per sample were estimated from amplification of reference gene primers within the assay. To quantify the absolute abundance of each unique TCRbeta CDR3 rearrangement, sequence reads were collapsed and filtered. For each sample, productive Simpson clonality was calculated as the square root of Simpson's diversity index across productive rearrangements. TCRdb took this table from immuneACCESS and kept in-frame rearrangements with V and J called. Such tables lack part of the clones; where checked against another copy, unresolved V genes explain under half of the gap, and the rest is unexplained. V, J and clone size are those of that table, while D and trimming were read from the DNA. The sample has roughly 57,000 clones on record, more than 60% of them singletons. Approximately 15% of the sample goes to the ten largest clones.

Trimming costs V 2 bases and J 1 base, and their ends lie 9 bases apart. CDR1 SGHDT and CDR2 YYEEEE are derived from the germline V gene. The cysteine opens and the phenylalanine closes a CDR3 of 15 amino acids. CDR3 DNA only is kept here, 45 bases in frame from base 1. The chain links TRBV5-6 with TRBJ2-2, and TRBD1 may be the D gene, going by 5 matching bases. This TCR was sampled from a woman between 70 and 85 years old with acute or convalescent COVID-19. Material: peripheral blood. The DNA sequence reads TGTGCCAGCAGCTTCGAAACAGGGAACACCGGGGAGCTGTTTTTT. Its protein reads: CASSFETGNTGELFF.